This T cell receptor beta chain was identified in a study of breast tumors, draining lymph nodes, adjacent tissues. This clonotype was seen ten or more times. TCRdb re-analysed the multiplex PCR reads in MiXCR, keeping a single row per CDR3 protein. Here the sample spans about 130,000 distinct CDR3 sequences, about 20% being singletons. Breast cancer patients provided tissue from their axillary draining lymph nodes. Sequencing was carried out using axillary lymph node tissue. The TCR was taken from a female donor with breast cancer. Some clones in this sample may be carry-over from other donors' samples.

The CDR3 sequence: CASSLRTGGGTDTQYF. CDR3 coding DNA: TGTGCCAGCAGCCTCAGAACGGGAGGGGGCACAGATACGCAGTATTTT. This rearrangement joins TRBV7-8 to TRBJ2-3; 8 bases map to TRBD2. The V gene end was trimmed by 5 bases and the J gene end by 1 base; junction bases not matched to a gene: 8. Germline V CDR1 and CDR2: SGHVS, FQNEAQ. The CDR3 runs 16 residues. The full variable domain, its missing parts supplied by reference TRBV7-8 and TRBJ2-3, is GAGVSQSPRYKVAKRGQDVALRCDPISGHVSLFWYQQALGQGPEFLTYFQNEAQLDKSGLPSDRFFAERPEGSVSTLKIQRTQQEDSAVYLCASSLRTGGGTDTQYFGPGTRLTVL.